What follows describes a single TCR beta chain. Its specificity is unknown. This specimen comes from a study of T cells in localized non-small cell lung cancer. Study observations and caveats: Because sequencing included only one region (of the tumor), heterogeneity remains possible. Among blood samples, higher T cell density accompanied longer overall survival. Median around 60 top-100 tumor clones were shared with paired adjacent lung. Uninvolved neighboring lung showed the greatest T cell clonality, exceeding tumor.

The data were produced by immunoSEQ multiplex PCR, yet TCRdb's version contains in-frame clones alone and is incomplete. The table includes 15,000 to 20,000 clones, about 90% detected once. Unmatched junction bases numbered 10, after V lost 6 bases and J lost 11 bases. The CDR3 has 14 residues. Looked up from germline, CDR1 is KGHSH and CDR2 is LQKENI. Sequenced here: peripheral blood mononuclear cells, sampled before any cancer treatment. The origin of this receptor is a woman aged 35-70 years with stage III lung adenocarcinoma. The V gene is TRBV18, the J gene TRBJ1-1; the match to TRBD1 covers 12 bases. CDR3 DNA sequence: TGTGCCAGCTCGCCGGGACAGGGGGCCGGTTCGGCTTTCTTT. It specifies CASSPGQGAGSAFF.